This T cell receptor (beta chain) came from a study of cytomegalovirus exposure and HLA in healthy donors. Study-wide results and limits: Cytomegalovirus-associated status was assigned to 164 TCR beta chains. Three CMV-associated chains proved CMV antigen-specific in vitro. According to a later analysis, TCR clusters from the first cohort tended to co-occur in the 90 to 150 validation repertoires.

Trimming cost V 5 bases and J 7 bases; bases outside gene matches: 11. CDR1 is GTSNPN, CDR2 SVGIG, per germline (reference sequence). This CDR3 is built from 15 residues. Using immunoSEQ multiplex PCR, the repertoire was profiled, and TCRdb retains in-frame clones only, with some absent. Of around 99,000 clones in the sample, about 90% were seen once. Concerning this clone itself: Its matching antigen is unknown.

The source is a woman aged 18-29 years in good health and CMV-seronegative. The chain recombines TRBV30 with TRBJ2-5; 12 positions match TRBD2. Specimen: PBMCs. CDR3 coding DNA: TGTGCCTGGTCCCCGGGGTCTAGCGGGGGGGGGACCCAGTACTTC. Its protein product is CAWSPGSSGGGTQYF.